This paragraph reports one T cell receptor (beta chain). The CDR3 runs 16 residues. V shed 6 bases and J 4 bases; nucleotides not matched to a gene: 12. Amplified material comprised TCR beta CDR3 regions derived from RNA transcripts. Second-round multiplex PCR came after first-round RT-PCR with HTBI primers. From the multiplex PCR reads, TCRdb called clonotypes with MiXCR, one entry per CDR3 protein. The data show approximately 1.2 million distinct CDR3 sequences, with roughly two fifths seen just once and over 8.5% held by the top ten. This sample is drawn from a study of Graves' ophthalmopathy and Graves' hyperthyroidism.

The chain is built from TRBV12-3 or TRBV12-4 and TRBJ1-1; 9 bases are a match to TRBD1. This receptor was identified in an adult man with Graves' hyperthyroidism. Sequenced material: peripheral blood or thyroid tissue (not recorded which). CDR3 DNA: TGTGCCAGCAGCCCTAGCATACAGGGGGCGGGCACTGAAGCTTTCTTT. This codes for CASSPSIQGAGTEAFF.